One and the same sample provided the 15 T cell receptor beta chains below, sequenced in a study of shared clonotypes between healthy human individuals. Method: immunoSEQ multiplex PCR; TCRdb's copy keeps in-frame clones and lacks some. The sample consists of a few hundred thousand clones, around 97% of them appearing once. Sequences were obtained from naive CD4+ T cells sorted from blood. As for subset: CD45RA+ positively selected. These receptors were collected from a young woman in good health.

This chain links TRBV9 with TRBJ1-1, with TRBD1 as a possible D gene (5 bases). The germline V gene has CDR1 SGDLS and CDR2 YYNGEE. Trimming took 2 bases from V and 3 from J, leaving 23 bases between them. There are 18 residues in the CDR3. The CDR3 DNA follows: TGTGCCAGCAGCGTCTCCCAGGGTTTTTTCAGTGGTTACACTGAAGCTTTCTTT. Its translation is CASSVSQGFFSGYTEAFF.

The gene calls are TRBV14 and TRBJ2-1; 13 nucleotides line up with TRBD2. CDR3 length: 15 residues. V dropped 6 bases and J dropped 5; count of bases not matched to a gene: 4. CDR1 is SGHDN and CDR2 is FVKESK in the germline V gene. CDR3: CASSPGTSGNNEQFF. For the CDR3, the DNA is TGTGCCAGCAGTCCCGGGACTAGCGGGAACAATGAGCAGTTCTTC.

Here the CDR3 DNA reads TGTGCCAGCAGCTTGGGATTTTACGGGGGCGGGGAGACCCAGTACTTC. Translating gives CASSLGFYGGGETQYF. The chain is built from TRBV5-6 and TRBJ2-5; D tentatively reads TRBD1 or TRBD2 (6 bases each). V was shortened by 0 bases and J by 5 bases, with 17 bases between the two germline ends. This CDR3 contains 16 residues. The V gene's germline CDR1 is SGHDT and CDR2 YYEEEE.

On this clone: One end of the junction varies from germline; a read error may be responsible. The V and J genes are TRBV19 and TRBJ2-1; TRBD1 agrees at 9 bases. The CDR3 consists of 18 residues. Germline-derived CDR1 and CDR2 are LNHDA and SQIVND (reference sequence). CDR3 residues: CASSRTGVTSGSYNEQFF. The DNA for the CDR3 is TGTGCGAGTAGTCGGACAGGGGTAACTTCCGGGAGTTACAATGAGCAGTTCTTC.

The chain employs TRBV19 and TRBJ2-5, with 8 bases identical to TRBD2. Germline V CDR1 and CDR2: LNHDA, SQIVND (reference sequence). CDR3 length equals 14 residues. V was pared by 5 bases and J by 4 bases, with 6 bases of the junction left unmatched. CDR3 nucleotide sequence: TGTGCCAGTAGTGTGCTAGCGGGTCTAGAGACCCAGTACTTC. This codes for CASSVLAGLETQYF. Together with reference TRBV19 and TRBJ2-5, the CDR3 gives the full variable domain: DGGITQSPKYLFRKEGQNVTLSCEQNLNHDAMYWYRQDPGQGLRLIYYSQIVNDFQKGDIAEGYSVSREKKESFPLTVTSAQKNPTAFYLCASSVLAGLETQYFGPGTRLLVL.

The CDR3 region has the DNA TGCGCCAGCAGCCCAACAGAGGCCGGGGAGCTGTTTTTT. Amino acids: CASSPTEAGELFF. The chain uses TRBV5-1 and TRBJ2-2, with D hard to call. CDR1 and CDR2 (germline): SGHRS, YFSETQ. This CDR3 has 13 residues. The V and J ends lost 4 bases and 6 bases respectively, with 10 bases between them.

The chain uses TRBV10-3 and TRBJ1-1; D is possibly TRBD1 (5 bases). Germline values: CDR1 ENHRY, CDR2 SYGVKD. V was pared by 5 bases and J by 6 bases, with 25 bases between. The CDR3 covers 17 residues. CDR3 residues: CAISTRGTLAGASEAFF. CDR3 nucleotide sequence: TGTGCCATCAGTACTCGTGGGACGCTAGCCGGGGCCTCTGAAGCTTTCTTT.

The chain couples TRBV28 to TRBJ1-5, with no clear D. The CDR3 has 15 residues. V was shortened by 7 bases and J by 1 base, with 14 bases between the two germline ends. Germline V lookup: CDR1 MDHEN, CDR2 SYDVKM. The DNA for the CDR3 is TGTGCCAGCACCACTTCAGTGGGGAGCAATCAGCCCCAGCATTTT. It yields the protein CASTTSVGSNQPQHF. The full variable domain, with the rest looked up from reference TRBV28 and TRBJ1-5, is DVKVTQSSRYLVKRTGEKVFLECVQDMDHENMFWYRQDPGLGLRLIYFSYDVKMKEKGDIPEGYSVSREKKERFSLILESASTNQTSMYLCASTTSVGSNQPQHFGDGTRLSIL.

DNA for the CDR3: TGTGCCAGTAGTAGGGTTAAGGACTACTCCTGGGGAGAGCAGTACTTC. This encodes CASSRVKDYSWGEQYF. This chain connects TRBV19 to TRBJ2-7; tentative D call: TRBD2 (6 bases). Deletions cut 4 bases from V and 7 bases from J, with 23 bases between. This CDR3 contains 16 residues. Per germline, CDR1 LNHDA and CDR2 SQIVND (reference sequence).

The sample holds one count of this clone. J is TRBJ2-5 and V is TRBV15, with 11 bases identical to TRBD2. With V trimmed by 3 bases and J by 1 base, 4 bases remained unmatched. The CDR3 length is 16 residues. The germline CDR1 and CDR2 sequences are LNHNV and YYDKDF (reference sequence). CDR3 in amino acids: CATSRGLAEFQETQYF. The CDR3 coding sequence is TGTGCCACCAGCAGGGGACTAGCGGAATTCCAAGAGACCCAGTACTTC.

V gene TRBV29-1 combines with J gene TRBJ2-1; no definite D call. CDR3 length: 11 residues. Germline V CDR1 and CDR2: SQVTM, ANQGSEA. V dropped 3 bases and J dropped 3 bases, with 3 bases sitting between them. DNA of the CDR3: TGCAGCGTTGATAACTACAATGAGCAGTTCTTC. Translated, it gives CSVDNYNEQFF.

The chain recombines TRBV15 with TRBJ2-5; D is possibly TRBD1 or TRBD2 (5 bases each). The V end was cut by 0 bases, the J end by 3 bases, with 20 bases between. The CDR3 is 18 residues long. From germline, CDR1 is LNHNV and CDR2 YYDKDF (reference sequence). CDR3 sequence: CATSRDLGPSRGEETQYF. The CDR3 DNA sequence: TGTGCCACCAGCAGAGACCTCGGACCTTCCCGAGGGGAAGAGACCCAGTACTTC.

The chain links TRBV6-5 to TRBJ1-5; no clear D. CDR3 length equals 14 residues. Germline CDR1 is MNHEY and CDR2 is SVGAGI. With 8 bases removed from V and 5 bases from J, the gap between germline ends came to 16 bases. DNA of the CDR3: TGTGCCAGCCGGCCCGCAAGGCCTTATCAGCCCCAGCATTTT. It yields the protein CASRPARPYQPQHF.

The V gene is TRBV7-2, the J gene TRBJ1-1, with D perhaps TRBD1 (5 bases). V shed 2 bases and J shed 7 bases, with 11 bases lying between them. The CDR3 runs to 13 residues. Germline-derived CDR1 and CDR2 are SGHTA and FQGNSA. Written as DNA, the CDR3 is TGTGCCAGCAGCTTATTAGCGACAGTTGAAGCTTTCTTT. Protein product: CASSLLATVEAFF.

J is TRBJ1-4 and V is TRBV2; D gene uncertain. Trimming pared 8 bases from V and 0 bases from J, leaving 10 bases between. The germline CDR1 and CDR2 sequences are SNHLY and FYNNEI. The length of the CDR3 is 14 residues. As DNA, the CDR3 is TGTGCCAGCTTAGTCGAGGCAACTAATGAAAAACTGTTTTTT. Protein sequence: CASLVEATNEKLFF.